This T cell receptor beta chain is from a study of T cell changes during pregnancy in multiple sclerosis (dated by TCRdb to the late 2010s). In terms of the full investigation: In women with multiple sclerosis, the researchers looked at how the T cell repertoire shifted as pregnancy progressed.

A note on this clone: No antigen is known for it. It has no much larger one-base neighbor in the sample; base qualities were not kept.

Library prep was done by the immunoSEQ multiplex PCR assay. The table was pulled from immuneACCESS by TCRdb, which kept in-frame rearrangements only. Such tables lose some clones; where checked, under half of the loss comes from unresolved V genes, and the rest has no known cause. This sample is represented by roughly 24,000 clones; 87% of them were singletons. The top ten clonotypes cover 6.5% to 8.5% of the sample. This material consisted of CD8+ T cells from peripheral blood mononuclear cells, taken after pregnancy. This sequence originates from a female donor with multiple sclerosis, enrolled in a pregnancy study.

The CDR3 region has the sequence CASSRGDAGADTQYF. In nucleotides, the sequence is TGCGCCAGCAGCCGGGGGGACGCGGGAGCAGATACGCAGTATTTT. The chain is made from TRBV4-1 and TRBJ2-3; TRBD2 aligns with 7 central bases. For CDR1 and CDR2, the germline V gene lists MGHRA and YSYEKL. V is trimmed back by 4 bases and J by 4 bases, and the junction contains 8 bases that no gene match accounts for. CDR3 length: 15 amino acids, cysteine to phenylalanine. The CDR3 DNA has 45 bases and is translated from base 1.